Presented here are 20 T cell receptor beta chains from one specimen sequenced in a study of shared clonotypes between healthy human individuals (dated by TCRdb to between 2020 and 2021). Library prep was done by the immunoSEQ multiplex PCR assay. Drawn from immuneACCESS, this table holds only the in-frame rearrangements with V and J called that TCRdb kept. Clones are partly lost; checked studies trace under half to an unresolved V gene and leave the rest unexplained. For this sample the table gives about 660,000 clones, of which 74% were detected only once. The top ten clones comprise 1.7% of the sample. The sample consisted of memory CD4+ T cells sorted from blood. Read against the paper, the sample's cell subset or site label means: CD45RA-negative fraction. All receptors come from a woman in her twenties or thirties in good health.

J is TRBJ2-7 and V is TRBV10-2; D is ambiguous. The ends were cut back, 7 bases at V and 3 bases at J, with 16 bases in the middle. The CDR3 loop spans 14 amino acids. Germline V gives CDR1 WSHSY, CDR2 SAAADI. The CDR3 sequence is CASKVQAELYEQYF. The CDR3 DNA reads as TGCGCCAGCAAGGTGCAGGCCGAACTCTACGAGCAGTACTTC.

This clone appeared a few times. The rearrangement joins TRBV18 to TRBJ2-2; 14 nucleotides align to TRBD2. Trimming removed 6 bases from V and 7 bases from J; junction bases left unmatched: 7. The CDR3 sequence is 16 residues long. Germline CDR1 KGHSH, CDR2 LQKENI. CDR3 protein: CASSPGLAGAVGELFF. In DNA form, the CDR3 reads TGTGCCAGCTCGCCGGGACTAGCGGGAGCGGTCGGGGAGCTGTTTTTT.

The CDR3 nucleotides are TGTGCCAGCTCACTAAATCGGGGAGGGATTGAGCAGTACTTC. Its translation: CASSLNRGGIEQYF. The gene calls are TRBV18 and TRBJ2-7; 7 bases are shared with TRBD2. CDR3 size: 14 residues. J was trimmed by 7 bases and V by 4 bases; bases with no gene match: 10. Germline V gene sequence: CDR1 KGHSH, CDR2 LQKENI. Full variable domain (rest looked up from reference TRBV18 and TRBJ2-7): NAGVMQNPRHLVRRRGQEARLRCSPMKGHSHVYWYRQLPEEGLKFMVYLQKENIIDESGMPKERFSAEFPKEGPSILRIQQVVRGDSAAYFCASSLNRGGIEQYFGPGTRLTVT.

This chain joins TRBV7-9 and TRBJ2-7; 8 nucleotides match TRBD1. V was clipped by 4 bases and J by 3 bases; unmatched bases: 2. The germline V gene has CDR1 SEHNR and CDR2 FQNEAQ (reference sequence). The CDR3 is 13 residues long. CDR3 sequence: CASSYDRGYEQYF. DNA of the CDR3: TGTGCCAGCAGCTACGACAGGGGCTACGAGCAGTACTTC.

The rearrangement links TRBV5-6 to TRBJ2-2; 10 bases map to TRBD1. The CDR3 length is 15 residues. Germline loops: CDR1 SGHDT, CDR2 YYEEEE. Trimming removed 4 bases from V and 5 bases from J; junction bases left unmatched: 5. CDR3 bases: TGTGCCAGCAGCCGAAGGGACAGGGGTACCGGGGAGCTGTTTTTT. Amino acid sequence: CASSRRDRGTGELFF.

The chain employs TRBV6-6 and TRBJ2-2, with D perhaps matching TRBD2 (5 bases). The V end was cut by 8 bases, the J end by 0 bases, with 10 bases between. This CDR3 has 14 amino acids. In germline, CDR1 is MNHNY, CDR2 SVGAGI (reference sequence). In DNA, the CDR3 is TGTGCCAGCGTTCGGGATCCGAACACCGGGGAGCTGTTTTTT. It translates to CASVRDPNTGELFF.

V is TRBV19 and J is TRBJ2-3; 7 nucleotides align to TRBD1. The CDR3 runs to 14 residues. V lost 4 bases and J lost 2; bases outside the gene matches: 3. CDR1 LNHDA and CDR2 SQIVND come from the germline V gene (reference sequence). CDR3 sequence reads: CASSRGQTTDTQYF. CDR3 in DNA: TGTGCCAGTAGTAGGGGACAGACCACAGATACGCAGTATTTT.

Concerning this clone itself: The identical CDR3 is also encoded by other nucleotide sequences in the sample. The chain uses TRBV11-2 and TRBJ2-1, with no clear D. The CDR3 consists of 12 residues. Germline CDR1 reads SGHAT; CDR2 reads FQNNGV. Trimming removed 3 bases at V and 6 bases at J, with 6 bases between. The CDR3: CASSFAGNEQFF. DNA of the CDR3: TGTGCCAGCAGCTTCGCCGGCAATGAGCAGTTCTTC. Variable domain in full (rest from reference TRBV11-2 and TRBJ2-1): EAGVAQSPRYKIIEKRQSVAFWCNPISGHATLYWYQQILGQGPKLLIQFQNNGVVDDSQLPKDRFSAERLKGVDSTLKIQPAKLEDSAVYLCASSFAGNEQFFGPGTRLTVL.

The chain combines TRBV25-1 with TRBJ2-5; TRBD2 agrees at 8 bases. The CDR3 extends over 18 amino acids. Per the germline V gene, CDR1 is MGHDK and CDR2 is SYGVNS. V trimming: 3 bases; J trimming: 1 base; junction bases outside the gene matches: 13. CDR3 coding DNA: TGTGCCAGCAGTGAGGAGTTAAGAGCGGGAGCGTCCCAAGAGACCCAGTACTTC. It specifies CASSEELRAGASQETQYF.

The chain carries TRBV5-1 and TRBJ1-1; TRBD1 aligns across 7 bases. The CDR3 has 16 residues. Germline loops: CDR1 SGHRS, CDR2 YFSETQ. V lost 3 bases, J lost 10 bases, and 18 bases stayed unmatched. The CDR3 protein is CASSSFINTGERGAFF. CDR3 DNA: TGCGCCAGCAGCTCGTTCATTAACACAGGGGAGCGCGGAGCTTTCTTT.

This sequence joins TRBV5-1 and TRBJ2-5; TRBD2 agrees at 11 bases. Losses at the gene ends were 4 bases for V and 4 bases for J; bases not matched to a gene: 9. The CDR3 loop spans 16 amino acids. From germline, CDR1 is SGHRS and CDR2 YFSETQ. The CDR3 DNA sequence: TGCGCCAGCAGCGTCAGACTAGCGGGGACTTTAGAGACCCAGTACTTC. The encoded protein is CASSVRLAGTLETQYF.

The CDR3: CAGTGTEPRGELFF. The CDR3 coding sequence is TGTGCCGGAACCGGGACGGAGCCCCGCGGGGAGCTGTTTTTT. The chain combines TRBV2 with TRBJ2-2; D assignment may be TRBD1 or TRBD2 (5 bases each). The CDR3 runs 14 residues. From germline, CDR1 is SNHLY and CDR2 FYNNEI. V was trimmed by 11 bases and J by 7 bases, leaving 20 bases between them.

V and J are TRBV27 and TRBJ1-2; tentative D call: TRBD1 (5 bases). CDR3 length: 13 amino acids. The germline gives CDR1 MNHEY, CDR2 SMNVEV (reference sequence). Trimming removed 10 bases at V and 3 bases at J, with 15 bases between. CDR3 loop: CATLGRDDYGYTF. The CDR3 nucleotides are TGTGCCACCCTCGGCCGGGACGACTATGGCTACACCTTC.

This chain uses TRBV12-5 with TRBJ2-1; 9 bases map to TRBD2. V trimming: 0 bases; J trimming: 9 bases; junction bases outside the gene matches: 9. There are 16 residues in the CDR3. CDR1 and CDR2 (germline): LGHNT, FRNRAP. CDR3 in DNA: TGTGCTAGTGGTTTGGTACGGTCTAGCGGGATGGGTGAGCAGTTCTTC. This encodes CASGLVRSSGMGEQFF.

This clone was observed a few times. The chain carries TRBV4-2 and TRBJ2-3; D is unresolved. Trimming left V 2 bases short and J 6 bases short, with 12 bases between. The CDR3 spans 14 residues. The germline CDR1 and CDR2 sequences are LGHNA and YNFKEQ. The CDR3, as DNA: TGTGCCAGCAGCCAAATTATGGGTCAGGATACGCAGTATTTT. Amino acid sequence: CASSQIMGQDTQYF.

The chain carries TRBV6-6 and TRBJ2-7; 13 bases map to TRBD2. The CDR3 has 14 residues. The germline V gene encodes CDR1 MNHNY and CDR2 SVGAGI (reference sequence). The V gene end was trimmed by 6 bases and the J gene end by 6 bases; junction bases not matched to a gene: 5. This CDR3 reads CASRGTSGIIEQYF. The CDR3 nucleotides read TGTGCCAGCAGGGGGACTAGCGGGATTATCGAGCAGTACTTC.

The rearrangement uses TRBV6-5 and TRBJ2-1, with D unresolved. The V gene's germline CDR1 is MNHEY and CDR2 SVGAGI. CDR3 length: 11 residues. Trimming shortened V by 4 bases and J by 13 bases, and 11 bases separated the two germline ends. CDR3 sequence: CASSWDTLQFF. CDR3 DNA: TGTGCCAGCAGTTGGGATACTCTCCAGTTCTTC.

V and J are TRBV6-1 and TRBJ2-7; the match to TRBD1 covers 9 bases. The CDR3 extends over 14 amino acids. Looked up from germline, CDR1 is MNHNS and CDR2 is SASEGT. V gave up 6 bases and J gave up 4 bases; unmatched junction bases: 7. CDR3 sequence reads: CASSVTGGYYEQYF. CDR3 sequence (DNA): TGTGCCAGCAGCGTTACAGGGGGCTATTACGAGCAGTACTTC.

This chain joins TRBV19 and TRBJ1-1, with D unresolved. Germline loops: CDR1 LNHDA, CDR2 SQIVND (reference sequence). Trimming took 9 bases from V and 9 from J, leaving 17 bases between them. The CDR3 spans 12 residues. For the CDR3, the DNA is TGTGCCAGCAGTCTCCGGGCCAGAAAAGCTTTCTTT. Translating gives CASSLRARKAFF.

The rearrangement joins TRBV10-3 to TRBJ2-7; a possible D gene is TRBD2 (7 bases). V was clipped by 7 bases and J by 2 bases, with 15 bases between them. The germline CDR1 and CDR2 sequences are ENHRY and SYGVKD. This CDR3 region has 14 residues. Here the CDR3 DNA reads TGTGCCATCACTAAAGGGGGAGGGGCCTACGAGCAGTACTTC. Protein product: CAITKGGGAYEQYF.